One and the same sample provided the 31 T cell receptor beta chains below, sequenced in a study of shared clonotypes between healthy human individuals. Libraries were prepared by immunoSEQ multiplex PCR; TCRdb keeps only in-frame clonotypes and omits some of them. This sample yields 2 million to 2.5 million clones, of which approximately 94% are seen a single time; around 0.13% belongs to the top ten. The sequenced material came from naive CD4+ T cells sorted from blood. The subset: CD45RA+ positively selected. All receptors derive from a young man in good health.

V is TRBV10-3 and J is TRBJ2-5; 10 positions match TRBD1. The germline gives CDR1 ENHRY, CDR2 SYGVKD. Losses at the gene ends were 3 bases for V and 5 bases for J; bases not matched to a gene: 6. This CDR3 has 15 residues. CDR3 nucleotide sequence: TGTGCCATCAGTGACAGACAGGGGGCAAGGGAGACCCAGTACTTC. Its protein product is CAISDRQGARETQYF.

The V call is TRBV6-1, the J call TRBJ1-3; D is uncertain. This CDR3 has 16 residues. Between the trimmed V and J ends, which lost 3 bases and 0 bases, there was a span of 12 bases. Per germline, CDR1 MNHNS and CDR2 SASEGT. The CDR3 bases are TGTGCCAGCAGTGAGGTCCTACTAGTCTCTGGAAACACCATATATTTT. As protein: CASSEVLLVSGNTIYF.

V usage is TRBV6-1 and J usage is TRBJ1-1, with 10 bases matching TRBD1. CDR1 and CDR2 (germline): MNHNS, SASEGT. The CDR3 is made up of 14 amino acids. V gave up 6 bases and J gave up 12 bases; unmatched junction bases: 13. CDR3 coding DNA: TGTGCCAGCAGAAGGACAGGGGGGTCGGACGGGACTTTCTTT. Translation: CASRRTGGSDGTFF.

The count of this clone is one. The chain carries TRBV5-6 and TRBJ1-2; D not certain. V was cut by 4 bases and J by 4 bases, with 11 bases left in between. Looked up from germline, CDR1 is SGHDT and CDR2 is YYEEEE. The CDR3 has 13 residues. DNA for the CDR3: TGTGCCAGCAGCCCGGGATTTTCCTATGGCTACACCTTC. Its translation: CASSPGFSYGYTF.

The V and J genes are TRBV5-1 and TRBJ1-1, with 7 bases aligning to TRBD1. Trimming at V came to 0 bases and at J to 4 bases, leaving 6 bases not matched to a gene. CDR1 and CDR2 (germline): SGHRS, YFSETQ. The CDR3 covers 15 residues. CDR3 sequence reads: CASSLAAAGGTEAFF. The CDR3 DNA is TGCGCCAGCAGCTTGGCCGCGGCAGGGGGCACTGAAGCTTTCTTT.

The chain couples TRBV5-6 to TRBJ2-3; 8 nucleotides align to TRBD2. The germline V gene has CDR1 SGHDT and CDR2 YYEEEE. V dropped 0 bases and J dropped 6; count of bases not matched to a gene: 9. CDR3 length: 16 residues. The CDR3 sequence is CASSLEVLAGTDTQYF. The CDR3 region has the DNA TGTGCCAGCAGCTTGGAGGTGTTAGCGGGAACCGATACGCAGTATTTT.

The chain employs TRBV10-2 and TRBJ2-2; 12 nucleotides line up with TRBD2. Germline CDR1 is WSHSY and CDR2 is SAAADI. This CDR3 is built from 17 residues. V was pared by 10 bases and J by 1 base, with 10 bases of the junction left unmatched. CDR3 residues: CATCLAGGIKNTGELFF. In DNA form, the CDR3 reads TGCGCCACGTGTCTAGCGGGAGGGATAAAGAACACCGGGGAGCTGTTTTTT.

The V gene is TRBV7-9, the J gene TRBJ2-2; 7 nucleotides align to TRBD1. Germline V gives CDR1 SEHNR, CDR2 FQNEAQ (reference sequence). V gave up 7 bases and J gave up 7 bases; unmatched junction bases: 9. This CDR3 contains 14 residues. CDR3 amino acids: CASTPGGYGGELFF. The CDR3 DNA sequence: TGTGCCAGCACCCCAGGGGGATATGGCGGGGAGCTGTTTTTT.

The J gene is TRBJ2-2, the V gene TRBV29-1, with 11 bases fitting TRBD2. The CDR3 is 20 amino acids. After removal of 4 bases from V and 3 bases from J, the junction contained 19 bases not matched to a gene. Germline V lookup: CDR1 SQVTM, CDR2 ANQGSEA. Here the CDR3 DNA reads TGCAGCGTTGGGCCCAGGACTAGCGGGTCGCCAGGGGGTGACACCGGGGAGCTGTTTTTT. Its translation: CSVGPRTSGSPGGDTGELFF.

The chain uses TRBV28 and TRBJ1-6; 8 nucleotides align to TRBD1. With 6 bases clipped from V and 7 bases from J, the junction kept 8 bases outside the gene matches. The CDR3 covers 15 residues. Per germline, CDR1 MDHEN and CDR2 SYDVKM. The CDR3 region is CASRVQGVRNSPLHF. CDR3 DNA: TGTGCCAGCAGAGTACAGGGGGTGAGGAATTCACCCCTCCACTTT.

The rearrangement uses TRBV4-1 and TRBJ2-7, with TRBD1 identical over 7 bases. The CDR3 loop spans 15 amino acids. Germline V gene lookup returns CDR1 MGHRA and CDR2 YSYEKL. V dropped 3 bases and J dropped 2; count of bases not matched to a gene: 7. CDR3 DNA sequence: TGCGCCAGCAGCCACAGACAGGGTGGTACCTACGAGCAGTACTTC. It codes for CASSHRQGGTYEQYF.

This chain connects TRBV15 to TRBJ1-5; 9 nucleotides match TRBD1. Germline CDR1 LNHNV, CDR2 YYDKDF (reference sequence). This CDR3 spans 16 amino acids. V trimming: 1 base; J trimming: 3 bases; junction bases outside the gene matches: 4. The CDR3 spells CATSRATGGHNQPQHF. The CDR3 nucleotides are TGTGCCACCAGCAGAGCCACAGGGGGCCACAATCAGCCCCAGCATTTT.

This chain uses TRBV6-6 with TRBJ1-5, with D uncertain. The V and J ends lost 6 bases and 2 bases respectively, with 11 bases between them. The CDR3 runs to 14 residues. Per the germline V gene, CDR1 is MNHNY and CDR2 is SVGAGI (reference sequence). CDR3 in DNA: TGTGCCAGCAGCTCGGAACCCGGCAATCAGCCCCAGCATTTT. This translates into CASSSEPGNQPQHF.

This chain joins TRBV19 and TRBJ1-5, with 7 nucleotides matching TRBD1. The CDR3 runs to 15 residues. Germline CDR1 LNHDA, CDR2 SQIVND (reference sequence). V was clipped by 3 bases and J by 5 bases; unmatched bases: 7. The CDR3 loop reads CASSIGGGADQPQHF. CDR3 bases: TGTGCCAGTAGTATCGGAGGGGGCGCCGATCAGCCCCAGCATTTT.

On this clone itself: Different DNA sequences within this sample yield the same CDR3. The rearrangement joins TRBV5-1 to TRBJ2-3; 8 bases fit TRBD2. Trimming took 0 bases from V and 5 from J; bases not matched to a gene: 2. Germline CDR1 is SGHRS and CDR2 is YFSETQ. The CDR3 contains 14 residues. The DNA for the CDR3 is TGCGCCAGCAGCTTGGGGCTAGCGGGAGATACGCAGTATTTT. Translated, it gives CASSLGLAGDTQYF.

The chain uses TRBV10-1 and TRBJ1-1; D not resolved. The CDR3 length is 15 residues. V lost 6 bases and J 1 base, leaving 15 bases between the germline ends. The germline V gene encodes CDR1 WNHNN and CDR2 SYGVQD (reference sequence). DNA of the CDR3: TGCGCCAGCAGCCCTGGATTTCCTCAGAACACTGAAGCTTTCTTT. The encoded protein is CASSPGFPQNTEAFF.

For this clone: Other DNA sequences from this sample encode an identical CDR3 as well. V is TRBV18 and J is TRBJ2-5; D is ambiguous. V was trimmed by 3 bases and J by 2 bases, leaving 7 bases between them. CDR3 length: 13 amino acids. Germline assignment: CDR1 KGHSH and CDR2 LQKENI. The CDR3: CASSPVGQETQYF. The CDR3 nucleotides are TGTGCCAGCTCACCCGTAGGGCAAGAGACCCAGTACTTC.

The CDR3: CASSLGPDSGNTIYF. CDR3 nucleotide sequence: TGTGCCAGCAGTTTAGGCCCAGACTCTGGAAACACCATATATTTT. The chain combines TRBV28 with TRBJ1-3; no clear D gene. V was shortened by 2 bases and J by 0 bases, with 8 bases between the two germline ends. From germline, CDR1 is MDHEN and CDR2 SYDVKM. The CDR3 has 15 amino acids.

As to this clone: The sample has other DNA sequences that encode this CDR3 too. CDR3 in DNA: TGTGCCAGCAGTGGTCTTGCGAACACCGGGGAGCTGTTTTTT. The encoded protein is CASSGLANTGELFF. The J gene is TRBJ2-2, the V gene TRBV2; unclear D gene. The CDR3 sequence is 14 residues long. The germline V gene encodes CDR1 SNHLY and CDR2 FYNNEI. The V end lost 4 bases, the J end lost 0 bases, and 6 bases lay between the germline ends.

The chain recombines TRBV5-1 with TRBJ2-3; D gene unclear. CDR3 size: 16 residues. With 0 bases removed from V and 3 bases from J, the gap between germline ends came to 14 bases. Germline assignment: CDR1 SGHRS and CDR2 YFSETQ. CDR3 sequence: CASSLGVFVETDTQYF. Here the CDR3 DNA reads TGCGCCAGCAGCTTGGGCGTGTTCGTGGAGACAGATACGCAGTATTTT. Full variable domain (rest looked up from reference TRBV5-1 and TRBJ2-3): KAGVTQTPRYLIKTRGQQVTLSCSPISGHRSVSWYQQTPGQGLQFLFEYFSETQRNKGNFPGRFSGRQFSNSRSEMNVSTLELGDSALYLCASSLGVFVETDTQYFGPGTRLTVL.

CDR3 bases: TGTGCCAGCAGTTCCTCGGGACCCTTCCACTCTGGGGCCAACGTCCTGACTTTC. Its translation is CASSSSGPFHSGANVLTF. The genes are TRBV28 and TRBJ2-6; D possibly uses TRBD1 or TRBD2 (5 bases each). The CDR3 runs to 18 residues. The V end was cut by 4 bases, the J end by 0 bases, with 16 bases between. Germline CDR1 and CDR2: MDHEN and SYDVKM.

V gene TRBV27 combines with J gene TRBJ2-3; D unclear. This CDR3 is built from 12 residues. The V end lost 5 bases, the J end lost 1 base, and 4 bases lay between the germline ends. Germline loops: CDR1 MNHEY, CDR2 SMNVEV (reference sequence). Written as DNA, the CDR3 is TGTGCCAGCAGTCTCCGCACAGATACGCAGTATTTT. It specifies CASSLRTDTQYF.

The V and J genes are TRBV28 and TRBJ1-1; 8 positions agree with TRBD1. V was pared by 5 bases and J by 9 bases, with 11 bases of the junction left unmatched. The CDR3 has 14 amino acids. The germline V gene has CDR1 MDHEN and CDR2 SYDVKM. Here the CDR3 reads CASSPWEDRVKAFF. CDR3 DNA: TGTGCCAGCAGTCCCTGGGAGGACAGGGTCAAAGCTTTCTTT.

This chain joins TRBV5-1 and TRBJ2-2, with TRBD1 matching over 8 bases. This CDR3 region has 14 residues. The V gene's germline CDR1 is SGHRS and CDR2 YFSETQ. V lost 4 bases and J lost 7; bases outside the gene matches: 6. CDR3 bases: TGCGCCAGCAGCCCGGACAGGGTAGGCGGGGAGCTGTTTTTT. Translation gives CASSPDRVGGELFF. Variable domain in full (rest from reference TRBV5-1 and TRBJ2-2): KAGVTQTPRYLIKTRGQQVTLSCSPISGHRSVSWYQQTPGQGLQFLFEYFSETQRNKGNFPGRFSGRQFSNSRSEMNVSTLELGDSALYLCASSPDRVGGELFFGEGSRLTVL.

The chain links TRBV12-2 to TRBJ1-3. TRBV12-2 is described as a pseudogene. This CDR3 has 17 residues. CDR3 sequence reads: CASRLSPWGAGGNTIYF. As DNA, the CDR3 is TGTGCAAGTCGCCTTTCCCCCTGGGGGGCAGGTGGAAACACCATATATTTT.

This chain connects TRBV6-5 to TRBJ1-5; 9 bases align to TRBD1. The CDR3 is 15 amino acids. V was clipped by 6 bases and J by 3 bases; unmatched bases: 6. CDR1 and CDR2 (germline): MNHEY, SVGAGI. The CDR3 protein is CASSPDRGNNQPQHF. CDR3 nucleotides: TGTGCCAGCAGCCCGGACAGGGGTAACAATCAGCCCCAGCATTTT.

V gene TRBV2 combines with J gene TRBJ2-1; D is possibly TRBD2 (7 bases). V lost 4 bases and J 5 bases, leaving 15 bases between the germline ends. The CDR3 contains 15 residues. Per germline, CDR1 SNHLY and CDR2 FYNNEI. The CDR3 region has the DNA TGTGCCAGCAGTGGGAGGGGGACTACAAACAATGAGCAGTTCTTC. Protein product: CASSGRGTTNNEQFF.

The chain employs TRBV18 and TRBJ1-6, with D tentatively TRBD1 (5 bases). This CDR3 region has 13 residues. The V gene's germline CDR1 is KGHSH and CDR2 LQKENI. Deletions cut 11 bases from V and 5 bases from J, with 13 bases between. CDR3 in amino acids: CAARGGNNSPLHF. CDR3 DNA sequence: TGTGCCGCGAGGGGTGGTAATAATTCACCCCTCCACTTT.

DNA for the CDR3: TGTGCCAGTAGTACGGTCAGGGGAGAGACCCAGTACTTC. The encoded protein is CASSTVRGETQYF. The chain is built from TRBV19 and TRBJ2-5, with D maybe TRBD1 (6 bases). V shed 4 bases and J shed 4 bases, with 10 bases lying between them. Looked up from germline, CDR1 is LNHDA and CDR2 is SQIVND (reference sequence). This CDR3 is 13 amino acids long. Filled out from reference TRBV19 and TRBJ2-5, the complete variable domain reads DGGITQSPKYLFRKEGQNVTLSCEQNLNHDAMYWYRQDPGQGLRLIYYSQIVNDFQKGDIAEGYSVSREKKESFPLTVTSAQKNPTAFYLCASSTVRGETQYFGPGTRLLVL.

V is TRBV6-5 and J is TRBJ1-2; weak D call: TRBD1 (6 bases). This CDR3 is 13 amino acids long. Germline V gives CDR1 MNHEY, CDR2 SVGAGI. V dropped 6 bases and J dropped 7 bases, with 15 bases sitting between them. CDR3: CASRYRDLTGYTF. In DNA, the CDR3 is TGTGCCAGCAGGTACAGGGACTTGACTGGCTACACCTTC.

Notes on this clone: The sample has other DNA sequences that encode this CDR3 too. The chain carries TRBV6-5 and TRBJ2-3; 11 bases are a match to TRBD1. The CDR3 runs 16 residues. J was trimmed by 3 bases and V by 6 bases; bases with no gene match: 8. Germline V gene data show CDR1 as MNHEY and CDR2 as SVGAGI. The CDR3 region is CASSYGQGAGTDTQYF. Written as DNA, the CDR3 is TGTGCCAGCAGCTACGGACAGGGGGCAGGGACAGATACGCAGTATTTT.